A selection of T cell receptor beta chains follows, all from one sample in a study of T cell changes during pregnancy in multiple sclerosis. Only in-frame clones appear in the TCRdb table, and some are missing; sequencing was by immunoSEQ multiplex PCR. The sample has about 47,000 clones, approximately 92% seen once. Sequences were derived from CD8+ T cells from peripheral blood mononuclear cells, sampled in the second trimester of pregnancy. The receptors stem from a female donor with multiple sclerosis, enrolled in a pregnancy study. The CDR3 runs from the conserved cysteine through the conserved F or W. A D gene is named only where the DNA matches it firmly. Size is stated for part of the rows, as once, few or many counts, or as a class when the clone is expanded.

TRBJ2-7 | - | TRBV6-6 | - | CASSSRTDYEQYF | TGTGCCAGCAGTTCCCGGACAGACTACGAGCAGTACTTC
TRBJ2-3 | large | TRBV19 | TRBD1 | CASSIDGTGYLDTQYF | TGTGCCAGTAGTATAGACGGGACAGGGTACCTAGATACGCAGTATTTT
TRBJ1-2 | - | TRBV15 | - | CATSTPENTVGYTF | TGTGCCACCAGCACTCCAGAAAACACAGTGGGCTACACCTTC
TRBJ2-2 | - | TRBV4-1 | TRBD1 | CASSPGQGWAGELFF | TGCGCCAGCAGCCCAGGACAGGGATGGGCCGGGGAGCTGTTTTTT
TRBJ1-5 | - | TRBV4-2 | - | CASSQANRADQPQHF | TGTGCCAGCAGCCAGGCAAACAGGGCCGATCAGCCCCAGCATTTT
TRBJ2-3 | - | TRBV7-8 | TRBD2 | CASSLFGGVGDTQYF | TGTGCCAGCAGCTTATTCGGGGGGGTAGGGGATACGCAGTATTTT
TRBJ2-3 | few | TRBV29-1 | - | CSVEDSGLYDTQYF | TGCAGCGTTGAAGATAGCGGCCTCTACGATACGCAGTATTTT
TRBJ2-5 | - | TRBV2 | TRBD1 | CASRDRVQGTQYF | TGTGCCAGCCGGGACAGGGTCCAAGGGACCCAGTACTTC
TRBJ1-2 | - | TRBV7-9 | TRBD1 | CASTLTGGDYGYTF | TGTGCCAGCACCCTGACAGGGGGCGACTATGGCTACACCTTC
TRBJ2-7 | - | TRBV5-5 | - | CASSLVAEEQYF | TGTGCCAGCAGCTTGGTGGCGGAAGAGCAGTACTTC
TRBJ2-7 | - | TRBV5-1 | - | CASSFAGVEQYF | TGCGCCAGCAGCTTTGCAGGGGTCGAGCAGTACTTC
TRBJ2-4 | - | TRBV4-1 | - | CASSQALFWNIQYF | TGCGCCAGCAGCCAAGCACTATTCTGGAACATTCAGTACTTC
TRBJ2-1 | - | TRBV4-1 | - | CASSEGSSYNEQFF | TGCGCCAGCAGCGAGGGCAGCTCCTACAATGAGCAGTTCTTC
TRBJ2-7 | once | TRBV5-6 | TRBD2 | CASSPIGGYSYEQYF | TGTGCCAGCAGCCCTATCGGGGGGTACTCCTACGAGCAGTACTTC
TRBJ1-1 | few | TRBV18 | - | CASSLVNTEAFF | TGTGCCAGTTCTCTAGTGAACACTGAAGCTTTCTTT
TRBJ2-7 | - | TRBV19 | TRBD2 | CASSAVLAALYEQYF | TGTGCCAGTAGTGCAGTACTAGCGGCGCTCTACGAGCAGTACTTC
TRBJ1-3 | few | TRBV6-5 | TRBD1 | CASSDREPGNTIYF | TGTGCCAGCAGTGACAGGGAGCCTGGAAACACCATATATTTT
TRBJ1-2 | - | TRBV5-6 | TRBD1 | CATTGDDYGYTF | TGTGCCACGACAGGGGATGACTATGGCTACACCTTC
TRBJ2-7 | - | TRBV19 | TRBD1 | CASNRDRAEDEQYF | TGTGCCAGTAACCGGGACAGGGCTGAGGACGAGCAGTACTTC
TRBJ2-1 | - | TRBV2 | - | CASRPEDNEQFF | TGTGCCAGCAGACCCGAGGACAATGAGCAGTTCTTC
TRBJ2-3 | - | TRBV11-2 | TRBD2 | CASSSAGGQIDTQYF | TGTGCCAGCAGCTCTGCGGGGGGCCAAATAGATACGCAGTATTTT
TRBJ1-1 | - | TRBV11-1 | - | CASSPLNTEAFF | TGTGCCAGCAGCCCTTTGAACACTGAAGCTTTCTTT
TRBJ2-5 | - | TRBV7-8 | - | CASSLAGSVQETQYF | TGTGCCAGCAGCCTGGCCGGGAGCGTCCAAGAGACCCAGTACTTC
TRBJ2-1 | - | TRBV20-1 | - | CSAERGNEQFF | TGCAGTGCGGAGCGTGGCAATGAGCAGTTCTTC
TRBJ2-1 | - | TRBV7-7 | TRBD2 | CASSLGLAGGGNEQFF | TGTGCTAGCAGCTTAGGACTAGCGGGGGGCGGCAATGAGCAGTTCTTC
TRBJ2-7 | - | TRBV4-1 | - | CASSQDPQTYEQYF | TGCGCCAGCAGCCAAGATCCACAGACCTACGAGCAGTACTTC
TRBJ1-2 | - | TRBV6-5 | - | CASSYEGNYGYTF | TGTGCCAGCAGTTACGAGGGAAACTATGGCTACACCTTC
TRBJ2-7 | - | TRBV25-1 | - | CASTKQGGYEQYF | TGTGCCAGCACAAAACAGGGTGGTTACGAGCAGTACTTC
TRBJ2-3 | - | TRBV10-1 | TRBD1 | CASSEPGQGSDTQYF | TGCGCCAGCAGTGAGCCGGGACAGGGCAGCGATACGCAGTATTTT
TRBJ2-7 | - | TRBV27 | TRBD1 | CASSPDRGLWYEQYF | TGTGCCAGCAGTCCGGACAGGGGGCTCTGGTACGAGCAGTACTTC